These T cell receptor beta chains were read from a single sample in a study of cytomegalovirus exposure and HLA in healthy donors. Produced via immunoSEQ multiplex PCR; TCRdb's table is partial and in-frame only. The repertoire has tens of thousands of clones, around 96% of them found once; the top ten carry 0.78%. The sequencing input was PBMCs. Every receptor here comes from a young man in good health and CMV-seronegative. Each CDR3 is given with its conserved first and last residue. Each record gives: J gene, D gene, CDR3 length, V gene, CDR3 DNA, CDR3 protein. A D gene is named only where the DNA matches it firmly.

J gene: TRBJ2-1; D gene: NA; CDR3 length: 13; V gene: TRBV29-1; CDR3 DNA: TGCAGCGTTTTTTATACTAGATACAATGAGCAGTTCTTC; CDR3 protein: CSVFYTRYNEQFF
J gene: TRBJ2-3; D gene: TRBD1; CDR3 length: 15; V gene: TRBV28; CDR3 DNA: TGTGCCAGCAGCCAAGACAGGGGTCAGACAGATACGCAGTATTTT; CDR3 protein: CASSQDRGQTDTQYF
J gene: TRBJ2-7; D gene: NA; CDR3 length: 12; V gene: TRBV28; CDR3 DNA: TGTGCCAGCAGTTCAGGGATTTACGAGCAGTACTTC; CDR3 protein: CASSSGIYEQYF
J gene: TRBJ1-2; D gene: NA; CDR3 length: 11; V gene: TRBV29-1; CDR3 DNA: TGCAGCGTTGACAAGCACTATGGCTACACCTTC; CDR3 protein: CSVDKHYGYTF
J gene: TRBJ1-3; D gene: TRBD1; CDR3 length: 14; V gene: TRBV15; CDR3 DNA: TGTGCCACCACTACAGGGGGTACTGGAAACACCATATATTTT; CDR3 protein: CATTTGGTGNTIYF
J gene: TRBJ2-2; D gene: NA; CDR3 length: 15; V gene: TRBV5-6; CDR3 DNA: TGTGCCAGCAGCCCGGGGGTGACTCAAACCGGGGAGCTGTTTTTT; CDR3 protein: CASSPGVTQTGELFF
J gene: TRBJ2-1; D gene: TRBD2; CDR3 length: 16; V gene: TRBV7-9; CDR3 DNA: TGTGCCAGCAGCTTTCCAGCGGGAGGCTCCTACAATGAGCAGTTCTTC; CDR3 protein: CASSFPAGGSYNEQFF
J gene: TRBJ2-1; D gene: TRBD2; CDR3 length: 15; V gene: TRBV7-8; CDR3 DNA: TGTGCCAGCAGCATAGCGGGAGTGGCCTACAATGAGCAGTTCTTC; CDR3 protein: CASSIAGVAYNEQFF
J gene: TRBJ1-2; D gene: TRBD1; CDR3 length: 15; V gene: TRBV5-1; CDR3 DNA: TGCGCCAGCAGCTTGGATCAGGGGGCCCGCTATGGCTACACCTTC; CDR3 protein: CASSLDQGARYGYTF
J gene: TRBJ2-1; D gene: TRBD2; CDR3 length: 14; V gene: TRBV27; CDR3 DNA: TGTGCCAGCAGTTTAGCGGGAGGTTACAATGAGCAGTTCTTC; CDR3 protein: CASSLAGGYNEQFF